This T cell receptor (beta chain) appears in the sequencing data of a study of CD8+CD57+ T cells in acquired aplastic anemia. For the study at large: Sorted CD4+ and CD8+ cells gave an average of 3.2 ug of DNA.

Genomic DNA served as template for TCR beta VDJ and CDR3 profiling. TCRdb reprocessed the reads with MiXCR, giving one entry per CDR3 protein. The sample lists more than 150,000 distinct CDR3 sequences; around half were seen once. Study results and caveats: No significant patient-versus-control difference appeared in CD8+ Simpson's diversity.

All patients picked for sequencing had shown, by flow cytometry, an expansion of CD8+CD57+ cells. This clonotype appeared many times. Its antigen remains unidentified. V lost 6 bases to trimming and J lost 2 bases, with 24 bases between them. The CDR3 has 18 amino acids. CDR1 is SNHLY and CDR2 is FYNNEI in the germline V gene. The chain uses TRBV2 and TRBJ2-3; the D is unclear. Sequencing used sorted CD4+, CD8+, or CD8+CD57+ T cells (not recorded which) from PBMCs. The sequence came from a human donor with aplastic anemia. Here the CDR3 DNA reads TGTGCCAGCAGCAAAGACCACATTACCCGATCTATCACAGATACGCAGTATTTT. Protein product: CASSKDHITRSITDTQYF.